This T cell receptor beta chain was sequenced during a study of T cell repertoires in cytomegalovirus infection (dated by TCRdb to between 2018 and 2021). In the study overall: Because public TCR beta signatures pointed to carriage of CMV infection together with the matching HLA type, the HLA type of each donor mattered for the analysis. The study at large found these results: Cumulative frequency of public TCR beta family members discriminated carriers of CMV infection plus the relevant HLA type in this cohort and an independent approximately 340-donor cohort. The ex vivo response was dominated by HLA-C-restricted CMV-specific TCR beta clonotypes, which also provided the single most frequent clonotype in two of eight donors.

Sequencing relied on an Illumina HiSeq 1500. TCRdb trimmed public reads at Q25 via fastp, called clones via MiXCR and kept in-frame beta chains. Every CDR3 protein is listed once, alongside the most common genes and DNA of its rows. The sample data list over 250,000 distinct CDR3 sequences, and over 20% of these were observed just once. The leading ten clones occupy 14% of the sample. CDR1 is given as LGHNA and CDR2 as YSLEER, both from the germline V gene. Spanning cysteine to phenylalanine, the CDR3 consists of 15 amino acids. Only the CDR3 part of the read is kept: 45 bases, read in frame from the first base. Between the V and J ends, shortened by 0 bases and 7 bases respectively, the junction contains 16 bases. Only a few counts were recorded for this clonotype. Its antigen is currently not known. The input lacks base qualities; no much larger clone sits a single base away.

The receptor chain draws on TRBV4-3 and TRBJ2-7; TRBD1 is possibly the D segment (5 matching bases). Material for sequencing was PBMCs. The TCR originated in a human donor in good health (CMV status not recorded). Some clones in this sample may be carry-over from other donors' samples. The nucleotide sequence reads TGCGCCAGCAGCCAAGAGAGACAGATCCCTGGTGAGCAGTACTTC. Its product reads: CASSQERQIPGEQYF.